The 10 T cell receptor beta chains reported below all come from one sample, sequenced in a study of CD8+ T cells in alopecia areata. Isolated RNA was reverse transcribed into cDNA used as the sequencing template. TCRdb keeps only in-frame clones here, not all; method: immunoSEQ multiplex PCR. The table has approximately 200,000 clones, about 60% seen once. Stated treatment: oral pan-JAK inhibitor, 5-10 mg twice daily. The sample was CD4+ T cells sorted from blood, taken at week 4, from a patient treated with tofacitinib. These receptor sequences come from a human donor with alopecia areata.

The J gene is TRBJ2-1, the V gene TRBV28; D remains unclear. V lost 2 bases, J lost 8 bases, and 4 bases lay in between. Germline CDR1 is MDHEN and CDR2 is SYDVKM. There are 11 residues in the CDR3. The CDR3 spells CASSLTYEQFF. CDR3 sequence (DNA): TGTGCCAGCAGTTTAACTTATGAGCAGTTCTTC.

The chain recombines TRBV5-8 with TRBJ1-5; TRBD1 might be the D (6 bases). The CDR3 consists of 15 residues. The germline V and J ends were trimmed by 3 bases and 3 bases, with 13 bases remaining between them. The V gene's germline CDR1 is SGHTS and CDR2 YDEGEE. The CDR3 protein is CASSYQRGSNQPQHF. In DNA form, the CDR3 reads TGTGCCAGCAGCTACCAGAGGGGGTCCAATCAGCCCCAGCATTTT.

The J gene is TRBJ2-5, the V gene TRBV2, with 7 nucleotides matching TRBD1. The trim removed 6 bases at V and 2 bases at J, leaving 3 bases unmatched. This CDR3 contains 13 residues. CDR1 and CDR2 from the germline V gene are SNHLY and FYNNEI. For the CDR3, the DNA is TGTGCCAGCAGACGGGACAGTCAAGAGACCCAGTACTTC. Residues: CASRRDSQETQYF.

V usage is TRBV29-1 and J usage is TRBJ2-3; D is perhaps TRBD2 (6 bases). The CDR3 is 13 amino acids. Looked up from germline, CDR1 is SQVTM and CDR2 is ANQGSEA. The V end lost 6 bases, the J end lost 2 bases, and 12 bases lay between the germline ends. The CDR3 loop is CSVQGGNTDTQYF. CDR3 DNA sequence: TGCAGCGTCCAGGGCGGGAACACAGATACGCAGTATTTT.

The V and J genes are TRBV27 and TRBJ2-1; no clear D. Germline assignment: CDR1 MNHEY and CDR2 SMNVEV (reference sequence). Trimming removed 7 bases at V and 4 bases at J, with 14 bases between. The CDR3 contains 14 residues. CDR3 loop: CASTPAGSYNEQFF. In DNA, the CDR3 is TGTGCCAGCACCCCTGCCGGGTCTTACAATGAGCAGTTCTTC.

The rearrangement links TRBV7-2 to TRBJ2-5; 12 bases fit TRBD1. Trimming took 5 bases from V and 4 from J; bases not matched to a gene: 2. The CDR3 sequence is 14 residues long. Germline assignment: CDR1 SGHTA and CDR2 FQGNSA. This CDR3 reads CASSRDRGRETQYF. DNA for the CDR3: TGTGCCAGCAGCCGGGACAGGGGGCGAGAGACCCAGTACTTC.

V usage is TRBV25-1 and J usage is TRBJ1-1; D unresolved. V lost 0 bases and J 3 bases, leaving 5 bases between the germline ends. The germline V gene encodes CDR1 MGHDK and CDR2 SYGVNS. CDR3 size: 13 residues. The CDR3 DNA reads TGTGCCAGCAGTGAATACCAATACACTGAAGCTTTCTTT. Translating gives CASSEYQYTEAFF.

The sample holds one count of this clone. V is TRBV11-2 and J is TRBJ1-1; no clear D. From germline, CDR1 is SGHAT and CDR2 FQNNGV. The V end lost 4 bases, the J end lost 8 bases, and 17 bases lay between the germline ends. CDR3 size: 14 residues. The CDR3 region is CASSSLRGSPEAFF. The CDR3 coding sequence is TGTGCCAGCAGCTCCCTTCGGGGATCCCCCGAAGCTTTCTTT.

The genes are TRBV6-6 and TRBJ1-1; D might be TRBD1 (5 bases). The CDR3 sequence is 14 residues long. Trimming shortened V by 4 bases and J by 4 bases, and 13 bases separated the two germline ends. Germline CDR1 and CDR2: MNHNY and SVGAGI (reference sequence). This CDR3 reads CASSLQTGGTEAFF. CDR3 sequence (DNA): TGTGCCAGCAGTTTACAAACGGGGGGCACTGAAGCTTTCTTT.

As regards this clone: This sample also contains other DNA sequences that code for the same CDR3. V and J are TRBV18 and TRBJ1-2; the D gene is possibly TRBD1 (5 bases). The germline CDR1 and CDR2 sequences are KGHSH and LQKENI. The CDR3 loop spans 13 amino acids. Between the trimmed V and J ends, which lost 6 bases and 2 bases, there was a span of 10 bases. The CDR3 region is CASSLDRNYGYTF. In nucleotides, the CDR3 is TGTGCCAGCTCCCTAGACAGAAACTATGGCTACACCTTC.